These 8 T cell receptor beta chains were sequenced from one sample in a study of early T cells in non-severe SARS-CoV-2 infection. TCRdb re-called the 5' RACE reads with MiXCR, one entry per CDR3 protein. The sample includes roughly 48,000 distinct CDR3 sequences, around 5.2% of them seen just once. Sequenced material: whole blood. These TCRs come from an adult who was a healthcare worker with PCR-confirmed SARS-CoV-2 infection or an uninfected control (not recorded which).

The chain uses TRBV29-1 and TRBJ2-7; possibly TRBD1 or TRBD2 for D (5 bases each). The V gene lost 5 bases and the J gene lost 0 bases, with 17 bases spanning the gap. Germline V lookup: CDR1 SQVTM, CDR2 ANQGSEA. The CDR3 sequence is 15 residues long. The CDR3 bases are TGCAGCGTTTCGGACCCGGGACGGAGCTCCTACGAGCAGTACTTC. This codes for CSVSDPGRSSYEQYF.

This clonotype was picked up many times. The chain couples TRBV12-3 or TRBV12-4 to TRBJ2-1; 10 bases are shared with TRBD1. V trimming: 5 bases; J trimming: 2 bases; junction bases outside the gene matches: 3. The CDR3 contains 15 residues. Here the CDR3 reads CASSVGTGAYNEQFF. Here the CDR3 DNA reads TGTGCCAGCAGTGTCGGGACAGGGGCCTACAATGAGCAGTTCTTC.

A few counts support this clonotype. The chain couples TRBV11-2 to TRBJ1-4, with 9 bases aligning to TRBD1. The CDR3 runs to 15 residues. Trimming cost V 5 bases and J 8 bases; bases outside gene matches: 9. CDR1 SGHAT and CDR2 FQNNGV come from the germline V gene. Written as DNA, the CDR3 is TGTGCCAGCAGCGGAGGGGGACAGGGAGAAGAAAAACTGTTTTTT. Translation: CASSGGGQGEEKLFF.

This clonotype was detected many times. CDR3 DNA sequence: TGTGCCAGCAGCACCCGACTAGCGGGTCTATCCTACGAGCAGTACTTC. It encodes CASSTRLAGLSYEQYF. This sequence joins TRBV3-1 and TRBJ2-7; 10 bases map to TRBD2. Germline V gives CDR1 LGHDT, CDR2 YNNKEL (reference sequence). The J segment lost 1 base and the V segment lost 5 bases, leaving 8 bases of the junction unmatched. The CDR3 totals 16 residues.

The rearrangement uses TRBV10-1 and TRBJ2-1; no clear D. This CDR3 has 16 amino acids. V shed 3 bases and J shed 4 bases, with 16 bases lying between them. CDR1 and CDR2 (germline): WNHNN, SYGVQD (reference sequence). The CDR3 DNA reads TGCGCCAGCAGTGAAACAGCCAACTTCCCTTACAATGAGCAGTTCTTC. Its protein is CASSETANFPYNEQFF.

This clonotype was picked up many times. The chain carries TRBV3-1 and TRBJ1-2; 8 bases are shared with TRBD1. The V segment lost 4 bases and the J segment 4 bases; nucleotides outside the gene matches: 8. This CDR3 spans 15 amino acids. In germline, CDR1 is LGHDT, CDR2 YNNKEL (reference sequence). Here the CDR3 reads CASSPGTGGSYGYTF. Written as DNA, the CDR3 is TGTGCCAGCAGCCCGGGGACAGGCGGCAGCTATGGCTACACCTTC.

This clonotype was seen only a few times. The chain links TRBV3-2 to TRBJ2-1. TRBV3-2 is labeled a pseudogene. The CDR3 loop spans 13 amino acids. Here the CDR3 DNA reads TGTGCCAGCAGCCGAGCCGTGGGGAATGAGCAGTTCTTC. Protein sequence: CASSRAVGNEQFF.

This clonotype occurred many times. The chain has TRBV2 and TRBJ2-7; TRBD1 matches at 9 bases. This CDR3 is built from 13 residues. The ends lost 5 bases at V and 4 bases at J; junction bases unmatched: 3. Per the germline V gene, CDR1 is SNHLY and CDR2 is FYNNEI. CDR3 sequence: CASSSGTGYEQYF. CDR3 DNA sequence: TGTGCCAGCAGTTCCGGGACAGGGTACGAGCAGTACTTC.